The clone carrying this T cell receptor (beta chain) was seen repeatedly, ten times or more. One entry per CDR3 protein results from TCRdb running MiXCR on the RACE reads. The data show under 150,000 distinct CDR3 sequences, with 12% seen just once and around 1.5% held by the top ten. V lost 5 bases and J lost 6, with 23 bases in between. Germline V lookup: CDR1 SGHDN, CDR2 FVKESK. The CDR3 runs to 17 residues. This entry is derived from a study of human T cells and chemical hapten exposure. Study in general: DPC (0.01%) was patch tested on the upper back and read at 6 days. Slight volume differences across pooled libraries mainly accounted for varying per-sample TCR yields.

The time point here: patch test 1, 2 weeks after DPC sensitization. Described treatment: therapeutic diphenylcyclopropenone sensitization with weekly scalp DPC. The V and J genes are TRBV14 and TRBJ2-1; TRBD1 or TRBD2 may be the D gene (5 bases each). The source is a woman aged 45-59 years with alopecia areata. Some clones in this sample may be carry-over from other donors' samples. The specimen comprised whole blood, sampled in connection with sensitization to the hapten diphenylcyclopropenone (DPC). DNA for the CDR3: TGTGCCAGCAGCGCGAGACCAGGGAATCTGGGGAGCAATGAGCAGTTCTTC. Translation: CASSARPGNLGSNEQFF.